This TCR beta chain is drawn from a study of shared clonotypes between healthy human individuals. Clones were read by immunoSEQ multiplex PCR, and TCRdb kept only the in-frame ones, dropping some. The table shows roughly 2.6 million clones, with just over 90% occurring only once. Study-wide findings and caveats: Clonotypes that were shared across several donors made up 4% to 6% of naive CD4 clonotypes.

CDR1 MNHEY and CDR2 SVGAGI come from the germline V gene. The CDR3 contains 13 residues. V was cut by 5 bases and J by 5 bases, with 13 bases left in between. Concerning this clone itself: Its antigen is currently unknown.

Donation came from healthy HIV-negative adults that had no recent acute infections or vaccinations. The source material was naive CD4+ T cells sorted from blood. The subset: CD45RA+ positively selected. The sequence was obtained from a man between 18 and 35 years old in good health. The J gene is TRBJ2-7, the V gene TRBV6-5; possibly TRBD1 for D (6 bases). The CDR3 loop reads CASSLQGLHEQYF. Written as DNA, the CDR3 is TGTGCCAGCAGTCTACAGGGTCTCCACGAGCAGTACTTC.